Detailed here is one TCR beta chain. V was shortened by 0 bases and J by 1 base, with 8 bases between the two germline ends. Germline loops: CDR1 LNHDA, CDR2 SQIVND (reference sequence). The CDR3 is 15 residues long. The PCR ran on 60 Vbeta and 13 Jbeta primers. Generated by immunoSEQ multiplex PCR, the TCRdb table keeps only in-frame clones and is missing some. The table shows 150,000 to 200,000 clones, with around 78% occurring only once. This record comes from a study of cytomegalovirus exposure and HLA in healthy donors. The specimen was PBMCs. This chain connects TRBV19 to TRBJ2-3; D not resolved. This receptor was obtained from a man aged 35-49 years in good health and CMV-seronegative. The CDR3 is CASSIEEFGTDTQYF. CDR3 nucleotides: TGTGCCAGTAGTATAGAGGAGTTTGGCACAGATACGCAGTATTTT. Filled out from reference TRBV19 and TRBJ2-3, the complete variable domain reads DGGITQSPKYLFRKEGQNVTLSCEQNLNHDAMYWYRQDPGQGLRLIYYSQIVNDFQKGDIAEGYSVSREKKESFPLTVTSAQKNPTAFYLCASSIEEFGTDTQYFGPGTRLTVL.